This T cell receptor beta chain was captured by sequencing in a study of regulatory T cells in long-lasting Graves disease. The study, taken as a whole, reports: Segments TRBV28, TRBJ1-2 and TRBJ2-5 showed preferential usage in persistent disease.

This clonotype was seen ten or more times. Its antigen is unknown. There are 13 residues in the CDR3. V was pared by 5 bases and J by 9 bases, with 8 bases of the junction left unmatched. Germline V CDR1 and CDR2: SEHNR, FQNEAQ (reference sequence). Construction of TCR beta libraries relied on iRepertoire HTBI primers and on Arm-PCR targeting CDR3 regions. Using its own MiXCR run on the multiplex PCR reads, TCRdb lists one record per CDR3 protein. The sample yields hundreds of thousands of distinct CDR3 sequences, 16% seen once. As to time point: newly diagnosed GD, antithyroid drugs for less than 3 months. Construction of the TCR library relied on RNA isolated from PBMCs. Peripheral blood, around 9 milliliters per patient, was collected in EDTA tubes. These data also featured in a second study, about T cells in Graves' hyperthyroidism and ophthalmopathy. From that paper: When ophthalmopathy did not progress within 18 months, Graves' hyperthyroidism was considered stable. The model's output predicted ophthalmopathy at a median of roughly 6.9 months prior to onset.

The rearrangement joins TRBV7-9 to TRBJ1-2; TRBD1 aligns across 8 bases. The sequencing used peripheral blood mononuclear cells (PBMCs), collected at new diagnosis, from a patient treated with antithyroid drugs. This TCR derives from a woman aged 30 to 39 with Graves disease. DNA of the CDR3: TGTGCCAGCAGCACCGTCAGGGGGCTGAGCTACACCTTC. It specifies CASSTVRGLSYTF.